The source of this TCR beta chain is a study of response to subunit inactivated influenza vaccine. Study-level results: Every seasonal influenza vaccination brings in few new T cells, the authors suggested.

Germline values: CDR1 SGHRS, CDR2 YFSETQ. CDR3 size: 14 residues. With V trimmed by 0 bases and J by 5 bases, 2 bases remained unmatched. This clonotype was observed at least ten times. Its antigen is not known. MiXCR, run by TCRdb on the RT-PCR reads, gives a single entry per CDR3 protein. The sample lists about 480,000 distinct CDR3 sequences; approximately 11% were seen once. This sequence was found in a middle-aged man who received an inactivated influenza vaccine. The sequenced sample was PBMCs from blood, obtained around seven weeks after vaccination. This chain uses TRBV5-1 with TRBJ2-3; the match to TRBD1 covers 8 bases. The CDR3 loop reads CASSLGQGIDTQYF. DNA of the CDR3: TGCGCCAGCAGCTTGGGACAGGGGATAGATACGCAGTATTTT.